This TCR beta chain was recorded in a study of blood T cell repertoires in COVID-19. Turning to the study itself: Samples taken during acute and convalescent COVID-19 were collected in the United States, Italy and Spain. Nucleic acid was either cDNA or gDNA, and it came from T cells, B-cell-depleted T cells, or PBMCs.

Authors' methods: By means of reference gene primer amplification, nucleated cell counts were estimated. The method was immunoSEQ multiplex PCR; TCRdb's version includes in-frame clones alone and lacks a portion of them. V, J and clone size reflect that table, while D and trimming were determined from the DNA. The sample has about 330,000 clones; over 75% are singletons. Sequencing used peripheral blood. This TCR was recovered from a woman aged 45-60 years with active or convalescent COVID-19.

The CDR3 sequence is CASSLSKGQGNEQYF. CDR3 DNA sequence: TGTGCCAGCAGCTTAAGCAAGGGACAGGGGAACGAGCAGTACTTC. V and J are TRBV7-3 and TRBJ2-7; TRBD1 matches 10 bases. CDR1 and CDR2 from the germline V gene are SGHTA and FQGTGA. This CDR3 spans 15 amino acids. Trimming cost V 1 base and J 5 bases; bases outside gene matches: 5.